This entry concerns a single T cell receptor (beta chain). Its target is not known. This record comes from a study of T cell responses to AZD1222 COVID-19 vaccine. Study context: Second doses that came at about 4 or about 12 weeks were put together.

Here immunoSEQ multiplex PCR was the method, and the copy in TCRdb shows in-frame clones only, minus some. The sample records approximately 100,000 clones, about 92% being singletons. The CDR3 sequence is 14 residues long. CDR1 and CDR2 (germline): SNHLY, FYNNEI. The ends lost 4 bases at V and 2 bases at J; junction bases unmatched: 0. Broader study findings: Donors were largely white British and mainly female; clonal diversity was possibly underestimated. The reported proportion of spike-specific TCRs targeting unmutated variant regions was nearly half.

This TCR derives from an adult in good health. The chain employs TRBV2 and TRBJ1-5; 9 bases are shared with TRBD1. Sequences were derived from peripheral blood, sampled on day 0 of AZD1222 vaccination. CDR3 in DNA: TGTGCCAGCAGTGGGACAGGGGGCAATCAGCCCCAGCATTTT. Encoded protein: CASSGTGGNQPQHF.